This is a list of T cell receptor beta chains from one sample in a study of blood T cell repertoires in COVID-19. TCRdb's table, derived via immunoSEQ multiplex PCR, lists solely in-frame clones and lacks some. The sample carries under 75,000 clones, 90% to 95% recorded once. The sample was peripheral blood. All receptors derive from a man aged 50-60 years with active COVID-19. The CDR3 runs from the conserved cysteine through the conserved F or W. The D gene is left open where the match is weak. A row's size may be missing; if present it is once, few, many or a size class.

v_gene	abundance	d_gene	j_gene	CDR3aa	CDR3nt
TRBV5-4	.	.	TRBJ2-3	CASSTVLRGSDTQYF	TGTGCCAGCAGCACCGTCTTAAGGGGGTCAGATACGCAGTATTTT
TRBV19	medium-sized	TRBD2	TRBJ2-7	CASSIASGTYEQYF	TGTGCCAGTAGTATTGCTAGCGGGACCTACGAGCAGTACTTC
TRBV6-5	.	.	TRBJ1-4	CASLYEKLFF	TGTGCCAGCCTTTATGAAAAACTGTTTTTT
TRBV5-8	.	.	TRBJ2-7	CASSPDPTGVYEQYF	TGTGCCAGCAGCCCCGACCCGACAGGAGTCTACGAGCAGTACTTC
TRBV27	once	.	TRBJ1-6	CASRRGQGKNSPLHF	TGTGCCAGCAGGCGTGGGCAGGGGAAAAATTCACCCCTCCACTTT
TRBV28	.	TRBD2	TRBJ2-3	CASSLAGAADTQYF	TGTGCCAGCAGTTTGGCGGGAGCTGCAGATACGCAGTATTTT
TRBV11-2	.	.	TRBJ1-1	CASSLVGSGTEAFF	TGTGCCAGCAGCTTAGTGGGGTCGGGAACTGAAGCTTTCTTT
TRBV2	.	.	TRBJ2-3	CASSPSDTQYF	TGTGCCAGCAGTCCCTCGGATACGCAGTATTTT
TRBV5-1	.	TRBD1	TRBJ1-1	CASSMNAGTGQVWGTEAFF	TGCGCCAGCAGTATGAACGCTGGGACAGGGCAAGTTTGGGGCACTGAAGCTTTCTTT
TRBV5-6	.	TRBD2	TRBJ2-3	CASSDRTSGINTDTQYF	TGTGCCAGCAGCGACAGGACTAGCGGGATAAACACAGATACGCAGTATTTT
TRBV7-2	.	.	TRBJ2-7	CASSLPTGFAYEQYF	TGTGCCAGCAGCTTACCGACAGGATTTGCATACGAGCAGTACTTC
TRBV3-1/TRBV3-2	.	.	TRBJ1-5	CASSPRGQGPQHF	TGTGCCAGCAGCCCCCGCGGGCAAGGGCCCCAGCATTTT
TRBV14	.	TRBD2	TRBJ2-1	CASSPYRLAGGFNEQFF	TGTGCCAGCAGCCCCTATCGACTAGCGGGAGGTTTCAATGAGCAGTTCTTC
TRBV6-2/TRBV6-3	.	TRBD1	TRBJ1-1	CASSSRQGAGDTEAFF	TGTGCCAGCAGCTCGCGCCAGGGGGCCGGAGACACTGAAGCTTTCTTT
TRBV30	.	TRBD2	TRBJ2-7	CAWDGTSGAKGYEQYF	TGTGCCTGGGACGGGACTAGCGGGGCCAAGGGCTACGAGCAGTACTTC
TRBV5-6	.	.	TRBJ2-1	CASTRTTNNEQFF	TGTGCCAGCACCAGGACTACAAACAATGAGCAGTTCTTC
TRBV4-1	.	TRBD2	TRBJ2-2	CASKPGLEVAGELFF	TGCGCCAGCAAACCGGGACTAGAAGTCGCCGGGGAGCTGTTTTTT
TRBV14	.	TRBD2	TRBJ2-1	CASSPGTSGGYNEQFF	TGTGCCAGCAGCCCCGGGACTAGCGGGGGGTACAATGAGCAGTTCTTC
TRBV4-3	.	.	TRBJ2-2	CASSQGAVRGFTGELFF	TGCGCCAGCAGCCAAGGGGCGGTCCGGGGGTTCACCGGGGAGCTGTTTTTT